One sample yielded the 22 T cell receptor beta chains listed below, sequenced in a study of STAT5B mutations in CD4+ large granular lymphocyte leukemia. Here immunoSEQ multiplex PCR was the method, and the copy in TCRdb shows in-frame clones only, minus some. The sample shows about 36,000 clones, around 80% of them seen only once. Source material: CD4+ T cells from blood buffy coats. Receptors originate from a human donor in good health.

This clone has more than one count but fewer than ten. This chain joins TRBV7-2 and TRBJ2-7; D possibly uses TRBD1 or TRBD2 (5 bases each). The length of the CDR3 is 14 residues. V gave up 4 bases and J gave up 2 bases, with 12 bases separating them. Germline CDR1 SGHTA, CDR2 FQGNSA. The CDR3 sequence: CASSSRWGPYEQYF. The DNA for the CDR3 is TGTGCCAGCAGCTCTCGATGGGGACCCTACGAGCAGTACTTC. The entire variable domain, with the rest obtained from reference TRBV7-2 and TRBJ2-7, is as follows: GAGVSQSPSNKVTEKGKDVELRCDPISGHTALYWYRQSLGQGLEFLIYFQGNSAPDKSGLPSDRFSAERTGGSVSTLTIQRTQQEDSAVYLCASSSRWGPYEQYFGPGTRLTVT.

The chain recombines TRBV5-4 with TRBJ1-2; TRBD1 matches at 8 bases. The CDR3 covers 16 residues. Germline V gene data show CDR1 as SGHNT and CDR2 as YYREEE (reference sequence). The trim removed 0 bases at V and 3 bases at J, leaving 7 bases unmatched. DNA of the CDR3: TGTGCCAGCAGCTTGGCGGGCGGGACAGGAGACTATGGCTACACCTTC. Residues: CASSLAGGTGDYGYTF.

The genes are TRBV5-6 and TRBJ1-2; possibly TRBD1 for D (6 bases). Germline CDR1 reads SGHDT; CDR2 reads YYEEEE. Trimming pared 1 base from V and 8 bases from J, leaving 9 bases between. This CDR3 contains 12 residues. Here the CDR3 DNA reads TGTGCCAGCAGCTTGTCCGGGGGCGGCTACACCTTC. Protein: CASSLSGGGYTF.

The CDR3 here is CASSPSSGQETQYF. Here the CDR3 DNA reads TGCGCCAGCAGCCCATCTAGCGGGCAAGAGACCCAGTACTTC. This rearrangement joins TRBV5-1 to TRBJ2-5; 8 positions agree with TRBD2. The CDR3 spans 14 residues. V was clipped by 4 bases and J by 2 bases; unmatched bases: 4. Per the germline V gene, CDR1 is SGHRS and CDR2 is YFSETQ.

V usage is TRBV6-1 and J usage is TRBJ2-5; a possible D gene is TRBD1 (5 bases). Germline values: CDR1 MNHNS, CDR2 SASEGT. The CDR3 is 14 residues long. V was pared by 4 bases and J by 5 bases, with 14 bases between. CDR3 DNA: TGTGCCAGCAGTGTGGGCAGGGCACTGGAGACCCAGTACTTC. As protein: CASSVGRALETQYF.

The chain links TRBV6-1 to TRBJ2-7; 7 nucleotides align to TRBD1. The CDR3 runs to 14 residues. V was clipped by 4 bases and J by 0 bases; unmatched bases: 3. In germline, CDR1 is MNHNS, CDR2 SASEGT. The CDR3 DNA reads TGTGCCAGCAGTGCCCGGGACAGCTCCTACGAGCAGTACTTC. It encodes CASSARDSSYEQYF.

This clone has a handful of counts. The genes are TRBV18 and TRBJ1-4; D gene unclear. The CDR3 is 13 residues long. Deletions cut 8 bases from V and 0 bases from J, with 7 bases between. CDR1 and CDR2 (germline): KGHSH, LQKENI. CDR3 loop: CASQRSTNEKLFF. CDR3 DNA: TGTGCCAGCCAGAGGTCAACTAATGAAAAACTGTTTTTT.

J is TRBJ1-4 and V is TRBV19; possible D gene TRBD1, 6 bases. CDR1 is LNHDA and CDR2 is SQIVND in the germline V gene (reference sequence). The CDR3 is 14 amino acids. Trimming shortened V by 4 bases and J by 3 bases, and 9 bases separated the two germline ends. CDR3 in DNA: TGTGCCAGTAGTAACAGGGATTCTAATGAAAAACTGTTTTTT. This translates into CASSNRDSNEKLFF. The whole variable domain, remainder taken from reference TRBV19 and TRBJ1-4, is DGGITQSPKYLFRKEGQNVTLSCEQNLNHDAMYWYRQDPGQGLRLIYYSQIVNDFQKGDIAEGYSVSREKKESFPLTVTSAQKNPTAFYLCASSNRDSNEKLFFGSGTQLSVL.

This CDR3 is CASRPDRGPSGYTF. Here the CDR3 DNA reads TGTGCCAGCCGTCCGGACAGGGGGCCCAGTGGCTACACCTTC. The chain couples TRBV19 to TRBJ1-2, with 11 bases matching TRBD1. Unmatched junction bases numbered 10, after V lost 9 bases and J lost 7 bases. The CDR3 contains 14 residues. Per germline, CDR1 LNHDA and CDR2 SQIVND (reference sequence). Full variable domain (rest looked up from reference TRBV19 and TRBJ1-2): DGGITQSPKYLFRKEGQNVTLSCEQNLNHDAMYWYRQDPGQGLRLIYYSQIVNDFQKGDIAEGYSVSREKKESFPLTVTSAQKNPTAFYLCASRPDRGPSGYTFGSGTRLTVV.

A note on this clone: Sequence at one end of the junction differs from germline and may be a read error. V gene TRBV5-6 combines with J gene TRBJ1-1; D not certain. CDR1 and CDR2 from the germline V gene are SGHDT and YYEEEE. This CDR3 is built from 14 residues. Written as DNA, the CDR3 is TGTGTCAGCAGCCCTGTGCCGGACCCTCGCGAAGCTTTCTTT. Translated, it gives CVSSPVPDPREAFF.

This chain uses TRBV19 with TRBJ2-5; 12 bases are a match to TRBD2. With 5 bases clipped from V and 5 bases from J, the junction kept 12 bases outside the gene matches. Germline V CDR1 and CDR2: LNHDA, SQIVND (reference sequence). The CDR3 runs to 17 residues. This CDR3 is CASSVLAGGPGGETQYF. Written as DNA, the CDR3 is TGTGCCAGTAGTGTGCTAGCGGGAGGGCCCGGCGGGGAGACCCAGTACTTC.

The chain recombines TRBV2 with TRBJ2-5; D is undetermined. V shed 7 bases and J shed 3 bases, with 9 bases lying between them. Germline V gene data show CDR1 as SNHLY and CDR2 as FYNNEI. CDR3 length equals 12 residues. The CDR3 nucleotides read TGTGCCAGCACCGGCTTCGAAGAGACCCAGTACTTC. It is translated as CASTGFEETQYF.

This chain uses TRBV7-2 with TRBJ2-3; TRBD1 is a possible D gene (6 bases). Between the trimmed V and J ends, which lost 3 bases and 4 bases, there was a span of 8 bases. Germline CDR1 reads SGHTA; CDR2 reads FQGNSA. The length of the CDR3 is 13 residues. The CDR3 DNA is TGTGCCAGCAGCTTGAACAGGGCAGATACGCAGTATTTT. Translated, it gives CASSLNRADTQYF.

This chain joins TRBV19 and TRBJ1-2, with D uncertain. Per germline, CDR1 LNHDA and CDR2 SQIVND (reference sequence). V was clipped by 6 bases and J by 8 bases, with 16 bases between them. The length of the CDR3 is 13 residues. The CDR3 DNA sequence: TGTGCCAGTAGCGCAGACGGAGAAGTGGGCTACACCTTC. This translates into CASSADGEVGYTF. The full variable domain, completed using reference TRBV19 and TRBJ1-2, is DGGITQSPKYLFRKEGQNVTLSCEQNLNHDAMYWYRQDPGQGLRLIYYSQIVNDFQKGDIAEGYSVSREKKESFPLTVTSAQKNPTAFYLCASSADGEVGYTFGSGTRLTVV.

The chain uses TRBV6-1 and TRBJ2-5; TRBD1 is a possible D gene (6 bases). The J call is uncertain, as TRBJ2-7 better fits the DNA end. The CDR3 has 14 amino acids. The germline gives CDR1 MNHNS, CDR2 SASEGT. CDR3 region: CASNMRGSLYEQYF. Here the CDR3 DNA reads TGTGCCAGCAACATGAGGGGGAGCCTCTACGAGCAGTACTTC.

The CDR3 nucleotides read TGTGCCAGCAGTGAGAATACGGGACAGGCTGTGAACGAGCAGTACTTC. Encoded protein: CASSENTGQAVNEQYF. This chain connects TRBV2 to TRBJ2-7; 8 positions agree with TRBD1. CDR3 length equals 16 residues. V lost 3 bases to trimming and J lost 5 bases; unmatched junction nucleotides: 12. The germline gives CDR1 SNHLY, CDR2 FYNNEI.

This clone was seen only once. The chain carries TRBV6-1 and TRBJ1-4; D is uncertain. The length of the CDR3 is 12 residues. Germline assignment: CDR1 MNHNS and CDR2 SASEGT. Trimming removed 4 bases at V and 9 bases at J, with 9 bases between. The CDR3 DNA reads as TGTGCCAGCAGTGGGGGAAGGCAAAAACTGTTTTTT. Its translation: CASSGGRQKLFF.

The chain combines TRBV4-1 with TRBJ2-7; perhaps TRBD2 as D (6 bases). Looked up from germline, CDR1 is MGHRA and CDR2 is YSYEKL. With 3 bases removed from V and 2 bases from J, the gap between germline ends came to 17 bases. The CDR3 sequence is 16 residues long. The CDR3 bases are TGCGCCAGCAGCCATGTTACGGGACTTCGACCCTACGAGCAGTACTTC. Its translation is CASSHVTGLRPYEQYF.

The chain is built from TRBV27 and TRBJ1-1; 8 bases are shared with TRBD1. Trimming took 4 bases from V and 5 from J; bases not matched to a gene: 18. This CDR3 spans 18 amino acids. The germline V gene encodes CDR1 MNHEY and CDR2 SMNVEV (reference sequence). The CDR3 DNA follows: TGTGCCAGCAGTTCCCCCCTCAGTGGCAGGACAGGGCGTACTGAAGCTTTCTTT. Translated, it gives CASSSPLSGRTGRTEAFF.

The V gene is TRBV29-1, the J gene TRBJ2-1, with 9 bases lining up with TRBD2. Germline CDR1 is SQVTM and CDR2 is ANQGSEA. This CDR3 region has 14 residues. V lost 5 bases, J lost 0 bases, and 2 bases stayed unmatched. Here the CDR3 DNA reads TGCAGCGTTCTTAGCGGGAGCTCCTACAATGAGCAGTTCTTC. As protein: CSVLSGSSYNEQFF.

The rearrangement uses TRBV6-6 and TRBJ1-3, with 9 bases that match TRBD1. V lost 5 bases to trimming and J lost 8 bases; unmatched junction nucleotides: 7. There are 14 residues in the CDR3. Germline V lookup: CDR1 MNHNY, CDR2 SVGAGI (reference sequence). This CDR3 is CASSPGTGIDTIYF. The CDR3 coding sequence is TGTGCCAGCAGTCCCGGGACAGGGATTGACACCATATATTTT.

The chain's CDR3 is CASSFGPTDEQFF. The DNA for the CDR3 is TGTGCCAGCAGCTTCGGACCTACGGACGAGCAGTTCTTC. This chain joins TRBV5-6 and TRBJ2-1; D not resolved. The V end lost 2 bases, the J end lost 10 bases, and 13 bases lay between the germline ends. The germline V gene has CDR1 SGHDT and CDR2 YYEEEE. This CDR3 region has 13 residues.